A selection of T cell receptor beta chains follows, all from one sample in a study of CD8 T cells in ankylosing spondylitis. TCRdb reprocessed the 5' RACE reads with MiXCR, giving one entry per CDR3 protein. The sample lists about 130,000 distinct CDR3 sequences; 7% to 8% were seen once. Sequencing was performed on blood, either unsorted or a sorted T cell fraction (not recorded which). Receptor source: a female donor with ankylosing spondylitis or in good health (not recorded which). Both conserved end residues are part of each CDR3. A D gene is named only where the DNA matches it firmly. Only some rows state a clone size, as once, few, many or a class for expanded clones.

abundance | j_gene | v_gene | d_gene | CDR3nt | CDR3aa
many | TRBJ2-2 | TRBV6-5 | NA | TGTGCCAGCAGTTACTCGAGTTTCGGTGACCTCGGGGAGCTGTTTTTT | CASSYSSFGDLGELFF
many | TRBJ2-2 | TRBV12-3/TRBV12-4 | TRBD2 | TGTGCCAGCAGACCTTCGCTGGGGGTACCCCGGGGGGGAACCGGGGAGCTGTTTTTT | CASRPSLGVPRGGTGELFF
many | TRBJ1-5 | TRBV15 | NA | TGTGCCACCAGACAGCAGAATCAGCCCCAGCATTTT | CATRQQNQPQHF
many | TRBJ2-1 | TRBV28 | NA | TGTGCCAGCACCTACACTAGCCCCAATGAGCAGTTCTTC | CASTYTSPNEQFF
NA | TRBJ1-4 | TRBV5-1 | NA | TGCGCCAGCAGCTTACTTAACAGCGTTGCAACTAATGAAAAACTGTTTTTT | CASSLLNSVATNEKLFF
many | TRBJ2-7 | TRBV6-5 | NA | TGTGCCAGCAGCCGAGACAGAGGCGAGCAGTACTTC | CASSRDRGEQYF
many | TRBJ2-7 | TRBV12-3/TRBV12-4 | NA | TGTGCCAGCAGCCCAGCCTCCTACGAGCAGTACTTC | CASSPASYEQYF
NA | TRBJ1-2 | TRBV9 | NA | TGTGCCAGCAGCGTAGATTTTCAGAGTTATGGCTACACCTTC | CASSVDFQSYGYTF
many | TRBJ1-2 | TRBV3-1 | NA | TGTGCCAGCAGCCAACAACCGACCCTCGGTGGCTACACCTTC | CASSQQPTLGGYTF
many | TRBJ2-1 | TRBV7-8 | NA | TGTGCCAGCAGCCGTACAGAGGGGGGGCTGGTTGAGCAGTTCTTC | CASSRTEGGLVEQFF
many | TRBJ2-3 | TRBV7-8 | TRBD2 | TGTGCCAGCAGCCTCGGACTAGCGGGACGCACAGATACGCAGTATTTT | CASSLGLAGRTDTQYF
many | TRBJ1-2 | TRBV12-3/TRBV12-4 | NA | TGTGCCAGCAGTTTAGGGGGGAATGGCTACACCTTC | CASSLGGNGYTF
many | TRBJ2-5 | TRBV30 | NA | TGTGCCTGGAGTGTCCAAGAGACCCAGTACTTC | CAWSVQETQYF
NA | TRBJ1-1 | TRBV29-1 | NA | TGCAGCGTTGATAGAGCGATGAACACTGAAGCTTTCTTT | CSVDRAMNTEAFF
many | TRBJ2-5 | TRBV5-6 | TRBD2 | TGTGCCAGCAGCTTGCGGGGGGAGGTACGAGAGACCCAGTACTTC | CASSLRGEVRETQYF
many | TRBJ1-2 | TRBV7-9 | TRBD1 | TGTGCCAGCAGCCTCGGGGACAGCCAAAACTATGGCTACACCTTC | CASSLGDSQNYGYTF
few | TRBJ2-7 | TRBV5-1 | TRBD1 | TGCGCCAGCAGCTTGGCAGGGACAGCGCCTTACGAGCAGTACTTC | CASSLAGTAPYEQYF
many | TRBJ1-3 | TRBV29-1 | NA | TGCAGCGTTGTAGTGGGTTCTGGAAACACCATATATTTT | CSVVVGSGNTIYF
NA | TRBJ1-3 | TRBV12-3/TRBV12-4 | NA | TGTGCCAGCAGTCCGAAGCGGGGAAACACCATATATTTT | CASSPKRGNTIYF
many | TRBJ1-1 | TRBV12-3/TRBV12-4 | NA | TGTGCCAGCATGATGATGAACACTGAAGCTTTCTTT | CASMMMNTEAFF
many | TRBJ1-2 | TRBV29-1 | NA | TGCAGCGTTGAAGATATAGGCCGGAACTATGGCTACACCTTC | CSVEDIGRNYGYTF
many | TRBJ1-4 | TRBV20-1 | NA | TGCAGTGCCTTTGAACAGGGACGAGAAAAACTGTTTTTT | CSAFEQGREKLFF
many | TRBJ1-2 | TRBV30 | TRBD1 | TGTGCCTGGAGTGTAGGGACAGCCAACTATGGCTACACCTTC | CAWSVGTANYGYTF
NA | TRBJ2-1 | TRBV28 | NA | TGTGCCAGCAGTTTCCAGAGCCTGCAGGGTTATGAGCAGTTCTTC | CASSFQSLQGYEQFF
NA | TRBJ1-4 | TRBV29-1 | NA | TGCAGCGTCGGCCAAGGGGTGACTAATGAAAAACTGTTTTTT | CSVGQGVTNEKLFF
many | TRBJ1-1 | TRBV27 | NA | TGTGCCAGCAGTTTAGAGGGGAGGACTGAAGCTTTCTTT | CASSLEGRTEAFF
many | TRBJ2-7 | TRBV20-1 | TRBD2 | TGCAGTGCTTGGGGTAGCGGGGGGGCCTGGAGCGAGCAGTACTTC | CSAWGSGGAWSEQYF
many | TRBJ1-1 | TRBV25-1 | NA | TGTGCCAGCAGTGGTCTAATCGTGCCCACTGAAGCTTTCTTT | CASSGLIVPTEAFF
many | TRBJ1-2 | TRBV5-6 | NA | TGTGCCAGCAGCTCGGCAGGGCCAGGGGGCTACACCTTC | CASSSAGPGGYTF
many | TRBJ2-1 | TRBV20-1 | TRBD2 | TGCAGTGCTTCCCGGACTAGCGGTTTTATCAATGAGCAGTTCTTC | CSASRTSGFINEQFF
many | TRBJ2-5 | TRBV5-1 | NA | TGCGCCAGCAGCTTGGGGGGGGCGGTCCAAGAGACCCAGTACTTC | CASSLGGAVQETQYF
many | TRBJ2-3 | TRBV27 | NA | TGTGCCAGCAGTTTCCTCGGGCTAGGGAGAGGCACAGATACGCAGTATTTT | CASSFLGLGRGTDTQYF
many | TRBJ2-7 | TRBV12-5 | NA | TGTGCTAGTGGTTTTACCTACGAGCAGTACTTC | CASGFTYEQYF
many | TRBJ2-1 | TRBV5-5 | NA | TGTGCCAGCAGTCGAGCGACAGATGGGAAGTTCTTC | CASSRATDGKFF
many | TRBJ1-1 | TRBV18 | TRBD1 | TGTGCCAGCTCGAAACAGGGGCCTGAAGCTTTCTTT | CASSKQGPEAFF
NA | TRBJ2-4 | TRBV6-1 | NA | TGTGCCAGCAGGGACAGCAACATTCAGTACTTC | CASRDSNIQYF
many | TRBJ2-2 | TRBV3-1 | TRBD2 | TGTGCCAGCAGCCTGGGCTCAGCGGGGGACACCGGGGAGCTGTTTTTT | CASSLGSAGDTGELFF
many | TRBJ2-7 | TRBV7-2 | NA | TGTGCCAGCAGACCCGAGCCCGGTACCTACGAGCAGTACTTC | CASRPEPGTYEQYF
many | TRBJ2-2 | TRBV7-2 | TRBD2 | TGTGCCAGCAGCCCGGCCGGGACTAGTATCGGCACCGGGGAGCTGTTTTTT | CASSPAGTSIGTGELFF
NA | TRBJ2-1 | TRBV30 | TRBD2 | TGTGCCTGGAACCTAGCGGGGGTAACTGAGCAGTTCTTC | CAWNLAGVTEQFF
many | TRBJ2-7 | TRBV6-2/TRBV6-3 | TRBD1 | TGTGCCAGCAGGACGGGACAGGGGGCCTTCTACGAGCAGTACTTC | CASRTGQGAFYEQYF
NA | TRBJ2-2 | TRBV6-2/TRBV6-3 | TRBD2 | TGTGCCAGCAGTTTCACTAGCGGGGGCCCCCTCCAGGAGCTGTTTTTT | CASSFTSGGPLQELFF
many | TRBJ2-6 | TRBV20-1 | TRBD2 | TGCAGTGCTAGAGTCGGGGGGGCCACGTTCTCTGGGGCCAACGTCCTGACTTTC | CSARVGGATFSGANVLTF
many | TRBJ1-1 | TRBV7-9 | NA | TGTGCCAGCAAGGTGGATAACACTGAAGCTTTCTTT | CASKVDNTEAFF
many | TRBJ1-5 | TRBV28 | NA | TGTGCCAGCAGTCGACGGTTGAATAGCAATCAGCCCCAGCATTTT | CASSRRLNSNQPQHF
many | TRBJ1-2 | TRBV20-1 | NA | TGCAGTGCCCCGAGGGGGACGGGCTATGGCTACACCTTC | CSAPRGTGYGYTF
few | TRBJ2-7 | TRBV3-1 | NA | TGTGCCAGCAGCCGGGGGACTTCCTACGAGCAGTACTTC | CASSRGTSYEQYF
many | TRBJ1-1 | TRBV5-1 | NA | TGCGCCAGCAGCCTGAGGACGGGTAACACTGAAGCTTTCTTT | CASSLRTGNTEAFF
NA | TRBJ1-1 | TRBV9 | NA | TGTGCCAGCAGCGTAGTATACAACGCTGAAGCTTTCTTT | CASSVVYNAEAFF